This record covers a single TCR beta chain. This clone was seen just once. Its cognate antigen has yet to be identified. Base-call qualities are not available, and no considerably larger clone is one nucleotide away. This record comes from a study of cytomegalovirus exposure and HLA in healthy donors (dated by TCRdb to between 2016 and 2019). About the full investigation: According to a later analysis, the approximately 130 validation repertoires were produced on the same platform as the approximately 610 repertoires of the first cohort. A separate validation cohort of approximately 120 different subjects was used in addition to the roughly 670-subject first cohort. The aim of the study was to test whether cataloging public T cell receptors could identify signatures of past pathogen exposure. High-throughput TCR immunosequencing, statistical association of individual TCRs with disease status, and machine learning were combined to predict cytomegalovirus infection status. The research as a whole found: According to the authors, the approach could potentially be generalized to other disease states and immunological phenotypes. In vitro tests confirmed that a few of the cytomegalovirus-associated TCR beta chains recognize cytomegalovirus antigens. The validation cohort had no HLA typing available for a later analysis, so co-occurrence within that cohort was assessed over all 130 or so repertoires. In a later analysis, TCRs clustered in the first cohort were found to also tend to co-occur in the roughly 120 validation repertoires, with approximately 94% of cluster scores above 0. In the study, around 150 TCR beta chains were listed as associated with cytomegalovirus. In both the original and validation cohorts, the classifier was reported to diagnose cytomegalovirus status with high specificity and sensitivity. While some public TCRs were present in many individuals, most TCR sequences turned up only very rarely across donors.

Receptor amplification or capture employed the immunoSEQ multiplex PCR assay. The paper's data handling went like this. To diagnose cytomegalovirus status from the catalog of TCR beta chain sequences, a statistical classification framework was built. Drawn from immuneACCESS, this table holds only the in-frame rearrangements with V and J called that TCRdb kept. Clones are partly lost; checked studies trace under half to an unresolved V gene and leave the rest unexplained. V, J and clone size were drawn from that table, and D and trimming were deduced from the DNA. The sample data list tens of thousands of clones, and 96% of these were observed just once. The ten largest make up over 2% of the sample. The donors were included in the validation cohort of over a hundred subjects, a group kept apart from the roughly 670-subject first cohort. Trimming removed 5 bases from V and 0 bases from J, leaving 10 bases between the germline ends. From the cysteine up to the phenylalanine, the CDR3 has a length of 14 residues. The retained sequence is limited to the CDR3, 42 bases, with the frame set at the first base. Taken from the germline V gene (reference sequence), the CDR1 and CDR2 loops are MNHEY and SMNVEV.

This sequence was found in a man aged 18-30 years in good health and CMV-seronegative. The V and J segments used are TRBV27 and TRBJ1-2; the D gene is perhaps TRBD1, on 6 matching bases. Sequences were obtained from PBMCs. The nucleotides are TGTGCCAGCAGTACAGGGCTAGCTAACTATGGCTACACCTTC. Its protein product is CASSTGLANYGYTF.